Presented here are 2 T cell receptor beta chains from one specimen sequenced in a study of blood T cell repertoires in COVID-19. Clones were read by immunoSEQ multiplex PCR, and TCRdb kept only the in-frame ones, dropping some. The sample lists more than 20,000 clones; roughly 89% were seen once. The sample taken for sequencing was peripheral blood. Receptors originate from a man in his 70s with acute or convalescent COVID-19.

This chain joins TRBV19 and TRBJ1-3; weak D call: TRBD1 (6 bases). The length of the CDR3 is 16 residues. Germline lookup yields CDR1 LNHDA and CDR2 SQIVND (reference sequence). Between the trimmed V and J ends, which lost 5 bases and 0 bases, there was a span of 14 bases. This CDR3 reads CASSLDRPSSGNTIYF. As DNA, the CDR3 is TGTGCCAGTAGTCTCGACAGGCCGAGCTCTGGAAACACCATATATTTT. Variable domain in full (rest from reference TRBV19 and TRBJ1-3): DGGITQSPKYLFRKEGQNVTLSCEQNLNHDAMYWYRQDPGQGLRLIYYSQIVNDFQKGDIAEGYSVSREKKESFPLTVTSAQKNPTAFYLCASSLDRPSSGNTIYFGEGSWLTVV.

As DNA, the CDR3 is TGTGCCAGCAGCTTCGGAGGCAATCAGCCCCAGCATTTT. Amino acid sequence: CASSFGGNQPQHF. The V call is TRBV7-2, the J call TRBJ1-5; D gene unclear. Trimming took 3 bases from V and 2 from J, leaving 5 bases between them. Germline CDR1 reads SGHTA; CDR2 reads FQGNSA. This CDR3 comprises 13 residues.